The next 9 T cell receptor beta chains were all read from a single sample in a study of blood T cells in healthy people across ages (dated by TCRdb to 2013 to 2016). The method was 5' RACE. The second PCR ran for about 6 to 12 cycles and used a J-beta primer mix along with a sample-barcoded 5' primer. TCRdb passed the public sequencing reads through fastp at Q25 and MiXCR, retaining productive beta sequences. Rows with one shared CDR3 protein collapse into an entry with the most common genes and DNA. A total of 1.8 million or so distinct CDR3 sequences appear in this sample, 35% to 50% of them only once. About 23% of the sample lies in the top ten. The specimen was blood. These receptor sequences come from a human donor in good health.

This sequence joins TRBV6-5 and TRBJ1-2; TRBD1 aligns across 8 bases. V shed 0 bases and J 8 bases; nucleotides not matched to a gene: 11. The germline V gene has CDR1 MNHEY and CDR2 SVGAGI. The CDR3 runs to 16 residues. The CDR3 nucleotides are TGTGCCAGCAGTTACTCGGCAGGGGGCTACCCGTCGGGCTACACCTTC. Its protein product is CASSYSAGGYPSGYTF.

The chain joins TRBV4-2 to TRBJ1-1; TRBD1 matches at 7 bases. Germline V gene lookup returns CDR1 LGHNA and CDR2 YNFKEQ. The V and J ends lost 4 bases and 3 bases, in that order; junction bases with no gene match: 11. This CDR3 has 16 residues. CDR3 DNA sequence: TGTGCCAGCAGCCCCACGGACAGGAAGGGAGACACTGAAGCTTTCTTT. Amino acids: CASSPTDRKGDTEAFF.

The genes are TRBV4-3 and TRBJ2-2, with TRBD1 matching over 7 bases. CDR1 and CDR2 (germline): LGHNA, YSLEER. This CDR3 contains 16 residues. J lost 5 bases, V lost 1 base, and 7 bases had no gene match. CDR3 DNA: TGCGCCAGCAGCCAAGTTCCGGGGACAGTAACCGGGGAGCTGTTTTTT. Translated: CASSQVPGTVTGELFF.

The V and J genes are TRBV7-2 and TRBJ2-5; D possibly uses TRBD1 or TRBD2 (6 bases each). The CDR3 sequence is 15 residues long. Trimming stripped 6 bases from V and 0 bases from J, with 14 bases between. Germline V gives CDR1 SGHTA, CDR2 FQGNSA. CDR3 nucleotides: TGTGCCAGCAGAGTGTTAGGGGGGTACCAAGAGACCCAGTACTTC. This gives the protein CASRVLGGYQETQYF.

This clonotype was recorded a few times. The chain combines TRBV29-1 with TRBJ2-7, with 11 bases that match TRBD2. After removal of 3 bases from V and 3 bases from J, the junction contained 7 bases not matched to a gene. Germline V gene data show CDR1 as SQVTM and CDR2 as ANQGSEA. CDR3 length equals 15 residues. The DNA of the CDR3 is TGCAGCGTTGACGAGGGACTAGCGGCGGACTACGAGCAGTACTTC. Protein: CSVDEGLAADYEQYF.

The chain employs TRBV4-2 and TRBJ2-3, with TRBD2 matching over 12 bases. Germline V CDR1 and CDR2: LGHNA, YNFKEQ. CDR3 size: 19 residues. V was clipped by 0 bases and J by 2 bases; unmatched bases: 9. The DNA of the CDR3 is TGTGCCAGCAGCCAAGATCCGGCTAGCGGGGGGGCTTTCACAGATACGCAGTATTTT. This codes for CASSQDPASGGAFTDTQYF.

The chain uses TRBV20-1 and TRBJ1-2; D remains ambiguous. The CDR3 has 12 amino acids. V gave up 6 bases and J gave up 2 bases, with 10 bases separating them. The V gene's germline CDR1 is DFQATT and CDR2 SNEGSKA (reference sequence). The CDR3 DNA is TGCAGTGCCAACCTATTGAACTATGGCTACACCTTC. Translating it yields CSANLLNYGYTF.

This clonotype turned up a few times. The V gene is TRBV10-3, the J gene TRBJ2-7; 11 nucleotides align to TRBD2. Germline CDR1 ENHRY, CDR2 SYGVKD. This CDR3 is 18 amino acids long. J was trimmed by 2 bases and V by 2 bases; bases with no gene match: 11. Written as DNA, the CDR3 is TGTGCCATCAGTGAGACCCTGATAGCGGGGGGGCCCCCCTACGAGCAGTACTTC. Residues: CAISETLIAGGPPYEQYF.

Concerning this clonotype: The junction departs from the called germline gene at one end, perhaps through a read error. V and J are TRBV25-1 and TRBJ2-1; perhaps TRBD1 as D (5 bases). CDR3 size: 13 residues. CDR1 and CDR2 (germline): MGHDK, SYGVNS. In nucleotides, the CDR3 is TGTGCCAGCAGTCGTCAGGGCAGCAATGAGCAGGTCTTC. Protein product: CASSRQGSNEQVF.